The sequence of this T cell receptor beta chain was determined in a study of glioma-infiltrating T cells after dendritic cell vaccination. Germline V gene lookup returns CDR1 KGHSY and CDR2 FQNENV. The CDR3 is made up of 14 amino acids. V dropped 4 bases and J dropped 4 bases, with 11 bases sitting between them. Libraries were prepared by immunoSEQ multiplex PCR; TCRdb keeps only in-frame clonotypes and omits some of them. In the table there are some 73,000 clones, around 79% of which are singletons. This clonotype originated in a human donor with glioblastoma. The sequences come from blood, collected before dendritic cell vaccination. The chain joins TRBV16 to TRBJ2-1, with a possible D match to TRBD2 (5 bases). Here the CDR3 reads CASSLPPGYNEQFF. CDR3 DNA sequence: TGTGCCAGCAGCCTCCCCCCGGGATACAATGAGCAGTTCTTC.